This record looks at one T cell receptor (beta chain) sequence and its context. Using immunoSEQ multiplex PCR, the repertoire was profiled, and TCRdb retains in-frame clones only, with some absent. The profile shows some 300,000 clones, nearly 90% of them singletons. Germline V gene lookup returns CDR1 KGHSH and CDR2 LQKENI. This CDR3 has 13 residues. V was clipped by 2 bases and J by 8 bases, with 10 bases between them. The data originate from a study of blood T cell repertoires in COVID-19. As for the study in general: T cells, B-cell-depleted T cells, or PBMCs provided the cDNA or gDNA that served as material.

Seattle researchers signed up patients amid active infection and tracked them longitudinally. This chain uses TRBV18 with TRBJ2-1; D unresolved. Sample: peripheral blood. The sequence was obtained from a woman aged 25-40 years with COVID-19, enrolled during active disease. CDR3 residues: CASSPSPLYEQFF. For the CDR3, the DNA is TGTGCCAGCTCACCAAGCCCCTTGTATGAGCAGTTCTTC. Based on the CDR3 plus reference TRBV18 and TRBJ2-1, the full variable domain is NAGVMQNPRHLVRRRGQEARLRCSPMKGHSHVYWYRQLPEEGLKFMVYLQKENIIDESGMPKERFSAEFPKEGPSILRIQQVVRGDSAAYFCASSPSPLYEQFFGPGTRLTVL.